The 29 T cell receptor beta chains below were found in one sample sequenced in a study of early stage breast cancer tumors. Clones were sequenced by immunoSEQ multiplex PCR, and TCRdb holds only the in-frame ones, with some missing. The profile shows 20,000 to 25,000 clones, about three quarters of them singletons. The specimen sequenced was blood. The receptors here all came from a person aged 55 to 75 with breast cancer.

This clone has more than one count but fewer than ten. V gene TRBV6-1 combines with J gene TRBJ1-1; TRBD1 aligns across 7 bases. The junction had 4 bases not matched to a gene; V was cut back by 6 bases and J by 0 bases. The CDR3 spans 14 residues. Germline V CDR1 and CDR2: MNHNS, SASEGT. The DNA of the CDR3 is TGTGCCAGCAGGGGGACAGCCTTGAACACTGAAGCTTTCTTT. It is translated as CASRGTALNTEAFF.

DNA of the CDR3: TGTGCCAGCAGTTACGGACAGGGCACAGATACGCAGTATTTT. This translates into CASSYGQGTDTQYF. This sequence joins TRBV6-5 and TRBJ2-3, with 7 bases aligning to TRBD1. CDR1 and CDR2 from the germline V gene are MNHEY and SVGAGI. The CDR3 contains 14 residues. V lost 2 bases to trimming and J lost 1 base; unmatched junction nucleotides: 0.

The chain combines TRBV6-1 with TRBJ2-3; 7 positions agree with TRBD1. V shed 5 bases and J 6 bases; nucleotides not matched to a gene: 11. CDR3 length: 15 residues. Looked up from germline, CDR1 is MNHNS and CDR2 is SASEGT. This CDR3 is CASSIRQGASDTQYF. For the CDR3, the DNA is TGTGCCAGCAGTATTCGACAGGGAGCTTCGGATACGCAGTATTTT.

The CDR3 DNA is TGTGCCAGCAGTTTTTGGCAGGGTCCACCACCCGGGAACACTGAAGCTTTCTTT. Protein: CASSFWQGPPPGNTEAFF. The chain links TRBV27 to TRBJ1-1; TRBD1 is a possible D gene (5 bases). CDR1 MNHEY and CDR2 SMNVEV come from the germline V gene (reference sequence). The germline V and J ends were trimmed by 3 bases and 1 base, with 21 bases remaining between them. This CDR3 spans 18 amino acids.

The gene calls are TRBV6-1 and TRBJ2-1; D is undetermined. The CDR3 runs 14 residues. Between the trimmed V and J ends, which lost 2 bases and 3 bases, there was a span of 8 bases. Germline V gene sequence: CDR1 MNHNS, CDR2 SASEGT. The CDR3: CASSEIESYNEQFF. DNA of the CDR3: TGTGCCAGCAGTGAAATAGAGAGCTACAATGAGCAGTTCTTC.

As for this clone: The sample holds other DNA sequences that translate to the same CDR3. This chain joins TRBV7-9 and TRBJ2-7, with unresolved D. Trimming stripped 0 bases from V and 2 bases from J, with 5 bases between. In germline, CDR1 is SEHNR, CDR2 FQNEAQ (reference sequence). This CDR3 spans 13 amino acids. The CDR3 protein is CASSLAGTYEQYF. The CDR3 nucleotides are TGTGCCAGCAGCTTAGCAGGGACCTACGAGCAGTACTTC.

The gene calls are TRBV5-5 and TRBJ1-1; a possible D gene is TRBD1 (6 bases). V shed 4 bases and J shed 0 bases, with 10 bases lying between them. CDR1 SGHKS and CDR2 YYEKEE come from the germline V gene (reference sequence). The CDR3 runs 14 residues. The CDR3 loop is CASSTGTMNTEAFF. The CDR3 DNA reads as TGTGCCAGCAGCACTGGGACAATGAACACTGAAGCTTTCTTT.

The rearrangement links TRBV9 to TRBJ2-5, with D perhaps TRBD2 (5 bases). The CDR3 totals 14 residues. Trimming removed 2 bases at V and 1 base at J, with 9 bases between. Germline V gives CDR1 SGDLS, CDR2 YYNGEE. CDR3 in DNA: TGTGCCAGCAGCGTGGAAGCGGCCCAAGAGACCCAGTACTTC. As protein: CASSVEAAQETQYF.

The chain carries TRBV10-1 and TRBJ2-3; D call uncertain. Trimming took off 4 bases at V and 2 bases at J, with 7 bases between the two ends. CDR1 and CDR2 from the germline V gene are WNHNN and SYGVQD (reference sequence). This CDR3 comprises 13 residues. The CDR3 loop is CASSGGYTDTQYF. Here the CDR3 DNA reads TGCGCCAGCAGTGGTGGATACACAGATACGCAGTATTTT.

The gene calls are TRBV5-1 and TRBJ2-3; TRBD1 or TRBD2 may be the D gene (6 bases each). The CDR3 runs 19 residues. Germline CDR1 reads SGHRS; CDR2 reads YFSETQ. V gave up 4 bases and J gave up 2 bases, with 26 bases separating them. CDR3 amino acids: CASSREKFAGGGNTDTQYF. Written as DNA, the CDR3 is TGCGCCAGCAGCCGAGAGAAATTTGCAGGAGGGGGGAACACAGATACGCAGTATTTT.

The chain combines TRBV18 with TRBJ2-5; 14 bases map to TRBD2. Germline V lookup: CDR1 KGHSH, CDR2 LQKENI. CDR3 length: 15 amino acids. With V trimmed by 2 bases and J by 4 bases, 0 bases remained unmatched. The CDR3 sequence: CASSPGTSGRETQYF. For the CDR3, the DNA is TGTGCCAGCTCACCAGGGACTAGCGGGAGAGAGACCCAGTACTTC. Complete variable domain (other parts from reference TRBV18 and TRBJ2-5): NAGVMQNPRHLVRRRGQEARLRCSPMKGHSHVYWYRQLPEEGLKFMVYLQKENIIDESGMPKERFSAEFPKEGPSILRIQQVVRGDSAAYFCASSPGTSGRETQYFGPGTRLLVL.

The rearrangement links TRBV19 to TRBJ1-2; possibly TRBD1 for D (6 bases). V was cut by 4 bases and J by 3 bases, with 18 bases left in between. CDR1 is LNHDA, CDR2 SQIVND, per germline (reference sequence). The CDR3 length is 16 residues. The CDR3 region is CASSKSSQGHYYGYTF. The CDR3 DNA sequence: TGTGCCAGTAGTAAGAGTTCTCAGGGGCATTACTATGGCTACACCTTC.

V usage is TRBV19 and J usage is TRBJ2-3, with D perhaps assigned TRBD1 or TRBD2 (5 bases each). Germline CDR1 is LNHDA and CDR2 is SQIVND (reference sequence). Trimming pared 7 bases from V and 4 bases from J, leaving 12 bases between. The CDR3 covers 13 residues. This CDR3 is CASNRGRADTQYF. CDR3 DNA sequence: TGTGCCAGTAACCGGGGCAGGGCAGATACGCAGTATTTT. The full variable domain, rest sourced from reference TRBV19 and TRBJ2-3, is DGGITQSPKYLFRKEGQNVTLSCEQNLNHDAMYWYRQDPGQGLRLIYYSQIVNDFQKGDIAEGYSVSREKKESFPLTVTSAQKNPTAFYLCASNRGRADTQYFGPGTRLTVL.

The chain couples TRBV19 to TRBJ2-1; perhaps D is TRBD1 or TRBD2 (5 bases each). There are 14 residues in the CDR3. With 4 bases removed from V and 7 bases from J, the gap between germline ends came to 14 bases. Germline V gives CDR1 LNHDA, CDR2 SQIVND (reference sequence). The CDR3 region is CASSRGSLGNEQFF. CDR3 sequence (DNA): TGTGCCAGTAGTAGGGGGTCCCTAGGAAATGAGCAGTTCTTC.

The rearrangement links TRBV6-9 to TRBJ1-5; no clear D gene. Trimming cost V 9 bases and J 7 bases, with 10 bases left between them. Per the germline V gene, CDR1 is MNHGY and CDR2 is SVAAGI. The CDR3 spans 11 residues. This chain's CDR3 is CASGVKQPQHF. In DNA, the CDR3 is TGTGCCAGTGGGGTGAAGCAGCCCCAGCATTTT.

This clone was seen only once. The rearrangement joins TRBV2 to TRBJ1-1; D is uncertain. The CDR3 sequence is 14 residues long. Germline assignment: CDR1 SNHLY and CDR2 FYNNEI. Trimming left V 0 bases short and J 3 bases short, with 8 bases between. CDR3 residues: CASSEAREDTEAFF. The CDR3 nucleotides are TGTGCCAGCAGTGAAGCGAGGGAGGACACTGAAGCTTTCTTT.

Within the sample, this clone is medium-sized (0.01 to 0.1%). J is TRBJ2-3 and V is TRBV4-1; possibly TRBD2 for D (6 bases). The V end lost 0 bases, the J end lost 3 bases, and 16 bases lay between the germline ends. The germline CDR1 and CDR2 sequences are MGHRA and YSYEKL. CDR3 size: 17 residues. This chain's CDR3 is CASSQEGSAGWTDTQYF. The CDR3 coding sequence is TGCGCCAGCAGCCAAGAAGGCTCGGCGGGATGGACAGATACGCAGTATTTT.

The chain recombines TRBV5-1 with TRBJ1-4, with D possibly TRBD1 on 5 matching bases. Germline loops: CDR1 SGHRS, CDR2 YFSETQ. The CDR3 runs 13 residues. Between the trimmed V and J ends, which lost 9 bases and 8 bases, there was a span of 17 bases. The DNA of the CDR3 is TGCGCCACCTCTCCGCAGGGCGACGAAAAACTGTTTTTT. Its protein is CATSPQGDEKLFF.

The chain couples TRBV5-1 to TRBJ2-1, with D possibly matching TRBD2 (6 bases). The CDR3 is 17 residues long. Trimming took 0 bases from V and 4 from J, leaving 17 bases between them. Germline CDR1 and CDR2: SGHRS and YFSETQ. The CDR3 DNA reads as TGCGCCAGCAGCTTGGGTTCGGGACTGGCGAATTACAATGAGCAGTTCTTC. Its protein is CASSLGSGLANYNEQFF.

The gene calls are TRBV10-2 and TRBJ1-1, with D perhaps TRBD1 (5 bases). Per the germline V gene, CDR1 is WSHSY and CDR2 is SAAADI. Trimming took 1 base from V and 1 from J, leaving 7 bases between them. This CDR3 region has 14 residues. CDR3 DNA: TGCGCCAGCAGTGAGTGGGACCCGAACACTGAAGCTTTCTTT. This codes for CASSEWDPNTEAFF.

The chain has TRBV19 and TRBJ2-3; D call uncertain. CDR1 is LNHDA and CDR2 is SQIVND in the germline V gene (reference sequence). V lost 4 bases, J lost 8 bases, and 16 bases lay in between. The CDR3 covers 14 residues. The chain's CDR3 is CASSTDGSAGTQYF. DNA for the CDR3: TGTGCCAGTAGTACTGACGGGTCGGCCGGTACGCAGTATTTT.

The sample holds a few counts of this clone. The V call is TRBV7-9, the J call TRBJ1-1; D is undetermined. The germline gives CDR1 SEHNR, CDR2 FQNEAQ (reference sequence). V gave up 0 bases and J gave up 0 bases, with 8 bases separating them. The CDR3 contains 15 residues. CDR3 in amino acids: CASSLATGVNTEAFF. In DNA form, the CDR3 reads TGTGCCAGCAGCTTAGCGACTGGCGTGAACACTGAAGCTTTCTTT.

By share of the sample, this clone is medium-sized (0.01 to 0.1%). This chain joins TRBV4-2 and TRBJ1-4; 7 bases match TRBD1. After removal of 1 base from V and 5 bases from J, the junction contained 7 bases not matched to a gene. Germline V gene sequence: CDR1 LGHNA, CDR2 YNFKEQ. There are 16 residues in the CDR3. Here the CDR3 reads CASSQATGTVNEKLFF. As DNA, the CDR3 is TGTGCCAGCAGCCAAGCAACCGGGACAGTCAATGAAAAACTGTTTTTT.

The rearrangement links TRBV10-2 to TRBJ2-7; 7 bases fit TRBD2. Germline V gene data show CDR1 as WSHSY and CDR2 as SAAADI. V lost 4 bases and J lost 6; bases outside the gene matches: 12. The CDR3 consists of 15 residues. CDR3 loop: CASSGGLVLSSEQYF. The CDR3 nucleotides read TGCGCCAGCAGTGGTGGACTAGTGCTTTCTTCCGAGCAGTACTTC.

The chain is built from TRBV6-5 and TRBJ2-7, with D possibly TRBD1 on 5 matching bases. Germline V gives CDR1 MNHEY, CDR2 SVGAGI. Trimming pared 0 bases from V and 5 bases from J, leaving 14 bases between. The CDR3 is 15 amino acids. The DNA of the CDR3 is TGTGCCAGCAGTTACTCGAGCAGGGTAGGCCACGAGCAGTACTTC. Protein product: CASSYSSRVGHEQYF.

This chain links TRBV11-3 with TRBJ1-4, with 7 bases lining up with TRBD1. The V segment lost 0 bases and the J segment 8 bases; nucleotides outside the gene matches: 6. Germline assignment: CDR1 SGHNT and CDR2 YENEEA. CDR3 size: 15 residues. The CDR3 here is CASSLEMTGTEKLFF. Written as DNA, the CDR3 is TGTGCCAGCAGCTTAGAAATGACAGGGACAGAAAAACTGTTTTTT.

This chain joins TRBV6-1 and TRBJ1-4; no clear D. The V end was cut by 1 base, the J end by 8 bases, with 11 bases between. The CDR3 has 14 residues. Germline V gene data show CDR1 as MNHNS and CDR2 as SASEGT. The CDR3 is CASSEGPAKEKLFF. The CDR3 DNA sequence: TGTGCCAGCAGTGAAGGGCCCGCGAAGGAAAAACTGTTTTTT.

This chain links TRBV29-1 with TRBJ1-4; no reliable D call. The CDR3 runs 15 residues. Trimming cost V 8 bases and J 0 bases, with 16 bases left between them. CDR1 is SQVTM, CDR2 ANQGSEA, per germline. The CDR3 nucleotides read TGCAGCACAAGGGAGACCGCCGCAACTAATGAAAAACTGTTTTTT. This gives the protein CSTRETAATNEKLFF.

The rearrangement uses TRBV30 and TRBJ1-4, with 7 bases identical to TRBD1. V was pared by 4 bases and J by 0 bases, with 5 bases of the junction left unmatched. The germline CDR1 and CDR2 sequences are GTSNPN and SVGIG (reference sequence). CDR3 length equals 15 residues. CDR3 nucleotide sequence: TGTGCCTGGAACGGACAGGTTGCAACTAATGAAAAACTGTTTTTT. Translating it yields CAWNGQVATNEKLFF.